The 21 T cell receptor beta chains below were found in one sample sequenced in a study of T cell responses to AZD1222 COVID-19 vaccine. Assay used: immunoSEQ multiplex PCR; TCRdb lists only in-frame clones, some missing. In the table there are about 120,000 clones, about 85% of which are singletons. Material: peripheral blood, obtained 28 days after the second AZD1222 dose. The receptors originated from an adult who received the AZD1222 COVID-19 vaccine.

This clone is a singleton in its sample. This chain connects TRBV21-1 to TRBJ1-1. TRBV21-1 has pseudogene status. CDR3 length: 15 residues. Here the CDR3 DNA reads TGTGCCAGCAGCAACGGGGAGGGCGTTGACACTGAAGCTTTCTTT. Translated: CASSNGEGVDTEAFF.

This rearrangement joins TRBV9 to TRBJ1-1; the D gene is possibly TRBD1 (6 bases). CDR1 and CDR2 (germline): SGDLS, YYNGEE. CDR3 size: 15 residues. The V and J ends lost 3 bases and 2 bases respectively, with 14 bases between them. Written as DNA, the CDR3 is TGTGCCAGCAGCGCGGGCCGGACAGATAACACTGAAGCTTTCTTT. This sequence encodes CASSAGRTDNTEAFF.

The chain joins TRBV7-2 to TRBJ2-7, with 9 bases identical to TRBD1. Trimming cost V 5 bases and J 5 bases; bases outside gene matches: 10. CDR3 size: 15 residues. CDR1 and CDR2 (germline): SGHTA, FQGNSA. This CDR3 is CASSPSTGGYNEQYF. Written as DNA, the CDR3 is TGTGCCAGCAGCCCTAGCACAGGGGGCTATAACGAGCAGTACTTC.

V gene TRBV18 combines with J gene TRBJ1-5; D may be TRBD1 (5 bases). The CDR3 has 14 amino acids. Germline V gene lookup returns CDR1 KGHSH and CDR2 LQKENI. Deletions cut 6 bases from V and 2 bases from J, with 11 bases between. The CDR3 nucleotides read TGTGCCAGCTCTGCAGGGAGCCGCAATCAGCCCCAGCATTTT. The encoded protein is CASSAGSRNQPQHF.

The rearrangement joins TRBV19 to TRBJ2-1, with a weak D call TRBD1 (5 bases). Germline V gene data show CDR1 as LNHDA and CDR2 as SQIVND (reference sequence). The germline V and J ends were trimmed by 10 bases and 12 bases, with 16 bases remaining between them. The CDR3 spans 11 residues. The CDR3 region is CATHQGMGQFF. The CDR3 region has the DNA TGTGCCACCCACCAGGGAATGGGGCAGTTCTTC.

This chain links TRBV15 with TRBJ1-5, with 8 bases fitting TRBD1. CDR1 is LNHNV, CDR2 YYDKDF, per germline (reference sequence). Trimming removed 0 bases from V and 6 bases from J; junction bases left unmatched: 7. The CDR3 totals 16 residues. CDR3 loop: CATSRDDGTGGQPQHF. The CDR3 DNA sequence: TGTGCCACCAGCAGAGATGACGGGACAGGAGGTCAGCCCCAGCATTTT.

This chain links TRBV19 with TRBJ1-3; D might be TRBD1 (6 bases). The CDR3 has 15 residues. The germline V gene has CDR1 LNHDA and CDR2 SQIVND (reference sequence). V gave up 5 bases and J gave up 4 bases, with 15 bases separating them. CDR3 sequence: CASSLLPTGGNTIYF. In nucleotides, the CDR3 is TGTGCCAGTAGTCTCCTGCCGACAGGAGGAAACACCATATATTTT.

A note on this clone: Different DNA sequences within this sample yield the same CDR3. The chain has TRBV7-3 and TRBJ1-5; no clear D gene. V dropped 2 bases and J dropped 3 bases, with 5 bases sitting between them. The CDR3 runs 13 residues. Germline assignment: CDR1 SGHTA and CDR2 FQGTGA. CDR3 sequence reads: CASSLSSNQPQHF. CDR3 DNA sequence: TGTGCCAGCAGCTTATCATCCAATCAGCCCCAGCATTTT.

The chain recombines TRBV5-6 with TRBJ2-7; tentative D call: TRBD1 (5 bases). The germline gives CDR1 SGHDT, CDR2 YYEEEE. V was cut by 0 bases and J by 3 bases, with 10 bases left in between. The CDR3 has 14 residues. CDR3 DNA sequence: TGTGCCAGCAGCTTGGAGGGGTTAGTCTACGAGCAGTACTTC. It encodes CASSLEGLVYEQYF.

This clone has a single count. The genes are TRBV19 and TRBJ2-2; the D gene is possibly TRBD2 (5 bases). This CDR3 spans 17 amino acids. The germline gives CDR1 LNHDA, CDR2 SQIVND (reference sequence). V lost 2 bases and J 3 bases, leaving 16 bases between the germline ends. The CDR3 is CASSIRREGRDTGELFF. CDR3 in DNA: TGTGCCAGTAGTATACGCCGTGAAGGGCGGGACACCGGGGAGCTGTTTTTT.

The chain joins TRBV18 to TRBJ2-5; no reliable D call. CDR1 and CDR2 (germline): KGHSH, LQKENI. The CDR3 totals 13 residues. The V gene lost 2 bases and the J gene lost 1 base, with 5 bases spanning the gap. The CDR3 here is CASSPGFQETQYF. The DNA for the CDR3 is TGTGCCAGCTCACCAGGGTTCCAAGAGACCCAGTACTTC.

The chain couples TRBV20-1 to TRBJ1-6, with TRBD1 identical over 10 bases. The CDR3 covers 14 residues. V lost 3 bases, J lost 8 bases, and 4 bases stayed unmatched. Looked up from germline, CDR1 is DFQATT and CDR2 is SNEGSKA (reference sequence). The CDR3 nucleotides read TGCAGTGCTAGTCGACAGGGGGCGTATTCACCCCTCCACTTT. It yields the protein CSASRQGAYSPLHF.

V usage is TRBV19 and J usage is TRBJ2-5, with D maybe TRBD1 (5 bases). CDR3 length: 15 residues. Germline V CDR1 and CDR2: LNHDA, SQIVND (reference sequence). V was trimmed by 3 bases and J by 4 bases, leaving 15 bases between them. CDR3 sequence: CASSMGSGNRETQYF. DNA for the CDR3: TGTGCCAGTAGTATGGGTTCAGGGAATAGAGAGACCCAGTACTTC.

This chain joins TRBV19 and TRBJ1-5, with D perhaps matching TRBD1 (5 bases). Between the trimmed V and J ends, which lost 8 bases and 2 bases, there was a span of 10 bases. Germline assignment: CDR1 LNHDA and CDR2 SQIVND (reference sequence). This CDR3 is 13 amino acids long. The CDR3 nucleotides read TGTGCCAGTCGGCGGGGCCGCAATCAGCCCCAGCATTTT. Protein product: CASRRGRNQPQHF. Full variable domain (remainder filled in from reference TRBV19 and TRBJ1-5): DGGITQSPKYLFRKEGQNVTLSCEQNLNHDAMYWYRQDPGQGLRLIYYSQIVNDFQKGDIAEGYSVSREKKESFPLTVTSAQKNPTAFYLCASRRGRNQPQHFGDGTRLSIL.

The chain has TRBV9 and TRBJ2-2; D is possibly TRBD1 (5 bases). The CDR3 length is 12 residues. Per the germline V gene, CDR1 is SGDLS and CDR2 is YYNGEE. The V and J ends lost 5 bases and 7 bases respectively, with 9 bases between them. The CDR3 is CASRPGFGELFF. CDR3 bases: TGTGCCAGCAGGCCAGGGTTCGGGGAGCTGTTTTTT.

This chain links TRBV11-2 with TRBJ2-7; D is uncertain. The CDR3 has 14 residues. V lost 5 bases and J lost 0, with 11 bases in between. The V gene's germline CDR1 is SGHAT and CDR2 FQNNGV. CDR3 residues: CASSAHLPSYEQYF. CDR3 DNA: TGTGCCAGCAGCGCCCATCTGCCCTCCTACGAGCAGTACTTC.

For the CDR3, the DNA is TGCAGTGCTAGTCCCGCAGGGGCTTTTAGCACAGATACGCAGTATTTT. This translates into CSASPAGAFSTDTQYF. This rearrangement joins TRBV20-1 to TRBJ2-3, with D tentatively TRBD1 (6 bases). The CDR3 is made up of 16 amino acids. Looked up from germline, CDR1 is DFQATT and CDR2 is SNEGSKA (reference sequence). The germline V and J ends were trimmed by 3 bases and 0 bases, with 16 bases remaining between them.

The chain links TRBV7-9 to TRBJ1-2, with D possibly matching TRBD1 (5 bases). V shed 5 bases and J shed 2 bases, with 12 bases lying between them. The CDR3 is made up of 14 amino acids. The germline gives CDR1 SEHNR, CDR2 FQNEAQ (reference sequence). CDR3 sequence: CASSRGELNYGYTF. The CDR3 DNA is TGTGCCAGCAGCCGAGGGGAACTCAACTATGGCTACACCTTC. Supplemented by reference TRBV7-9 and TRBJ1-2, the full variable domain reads DTGVSQNPRHKITKRGQNVTFRCDPISEHNRLYWYRQTLGQGPEFLTYFQNEAQLEKSRLLSDRFSAERPKGSFSTLEIQRTEQGDSAMYLCASSRGELNYGYTFGSGTRLTVV.

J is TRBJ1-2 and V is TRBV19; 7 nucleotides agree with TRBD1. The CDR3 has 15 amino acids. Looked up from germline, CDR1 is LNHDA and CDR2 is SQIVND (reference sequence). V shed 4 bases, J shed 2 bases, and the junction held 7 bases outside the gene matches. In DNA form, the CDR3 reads TGTGCCAGTAGTAGACTGACAGGGACCAACTATGGCTACACCTTC. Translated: CASSRLTGTNYGYTF. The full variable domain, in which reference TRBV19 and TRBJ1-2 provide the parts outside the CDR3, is DGGITQSPKYLFRKEGQNVTLSCEQNLNHDAMYWYRQDPGQGLRLIYYSQIVNDFQKGDIAEGYSVSREKKESFPLTVTSAQKNPTAFYLCASSRLTGTNYGYTFGSGTRLTVV.

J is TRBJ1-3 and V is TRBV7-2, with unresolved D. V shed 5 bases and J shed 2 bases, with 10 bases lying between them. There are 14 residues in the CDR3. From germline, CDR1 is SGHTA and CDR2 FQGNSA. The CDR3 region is CASSPQLTGNTIYF. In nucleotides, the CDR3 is TGTGCCAGCAGCCCACAGCTGACTGGAAACACCATATATTTT.

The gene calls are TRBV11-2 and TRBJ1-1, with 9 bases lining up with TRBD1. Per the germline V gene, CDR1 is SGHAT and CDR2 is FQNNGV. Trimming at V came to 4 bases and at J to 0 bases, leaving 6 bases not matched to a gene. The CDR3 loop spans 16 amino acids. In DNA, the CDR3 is TGTGCCAGCAGCTGGGACAGGGCGGCGATGAACACTGAAGCTTTCTTT. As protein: CASSWDRAAMNTEAFF.